This T cell receptor beta chain was recovered during a study of cytomegalovirus exposure and HLA in healthy donors listed by TCRdb under 2017. Concerning the study at large: An earlier analysis of some 500 of the donors reported more than 250 Gb of sequence data and 117 million unique TCR beta sequences from about 200 million T cells. An early release covering 500 to 750 HLA-typed donors comprised about 290 gigabases of sequencing data and tens of millions of unique TCR sequences. Among the 398 genotyped donors, under 90% belonged to the genetic ancestry cluster associated with self-reported Caucasian donors. The study aimed to test whether signatures of past pathogen exposure could be identified by cataloging public T cell receptors. The T cell repertoires of under 750 subjects were profiled by immunosequencing and related to cytomegalovirus serostatus. Along with the approximately 650-subject first cohort, a separate validation cohort of 120 different subjects was used. To predict cytomegalovirus infection status, the study combined high-throughput TCR immunosequencing, statistical association of individual TCRs with disease status, and machine learning. A later analysis re-examined previously published TCR beta repertoires from roughly 720 donors and added high-resolution HLA genotyping to investigate patterns of TCR occurrence. Rather than using new phenotypic data, the later analysis identified candidate immune exposures from TCR beta sequences and from how often those sequences occurred across donors. An earlier analysis of 587 of the donors applied high-throughput TCR beta sequencing to assess whether each TCR beta V gene segment acted as functional or pseudogenic. Alongside the repertoire data, information on donor age, sex, ethnicity and CMV serostatus was compiled. A later genetic analysis used genome-wide SNP genotypes for 398 of the 666 donors, treating that subset as a discovery cohort. Every discovery cohort repertoire had been produced on one sequencing platform. HLA typing covered class I and class II loci at four-digit resolution. The number of donors typed differed by locus, with about 629-640 for A, B, C, DRB1 and DQB1, about 500 for DQA1, about 610 for DPA1, and approximately 470 for DPB1. Roughly five DR-DQ haplotypes were handled as single units for association and clustering, since linkage in the cohort was strong. Among some 400 genotyped donors of the cohort, an average of approximately 220,000 unique TCR beta nucleotide sequences was sequenced per donor, of which roughly 17% were non-productive.

As encoded in the germline V gene, CDR1 is MNHEY while CDR2 is SVGAGI. The CDR3 measures 14 amino acids from cysteine to phenylalanine. Here the CDR3 DNA is all that survives: 42 bases in frame from base 1. Germline trimming: 4 bases from V, 11 bases from J; junction bases outside gene matches: 10. The cohort consisted of hundreds of healthy bone marrow donors. At the time of sampling, all cohort members were nominally healthy, though unrecorded immune exposures were likely present. The donor tested CMV seronegative, placing the donor among the 350 to 400 seronegative members of the cohort. A peripheral blood sample was provided by each donor, and peripheral blood mononuclear cells were used for TCR beta sequencing. Genomic DNA extraction from the blood cell samples was performed with the Qiagen DNeasy Blood Extraction Kit. Worth noting for this clone: Its binding antigen is unknown. Base qualities are not recorded, but no much larger clone differs from it by a single base.

Overall study results and their limits: Linkage disequilibrium might explain the correlated functional status among segregating V segments, but an unknown experimental factor could not be ruled out. The classifier was reported to diagnose cytomegalovirus status with high specificity and sensitivity in both the original cohort and the validation cohort. Some IMGT-functional V segments, including TRBV6-2 and TRBV6-3, could not be told apart with the 87-base-pair reads, so those segments were excluded. According to a later analysis, TCR association rates differed among HLA loci, with DRB1 alleles showing the most associated TCRs and HLA-C alleles showing the fewest. The authors suggested that the approach could potentially be generalized to other disease states and immunological phenotypes. Several of the top co-occurrence clusters appeared to be linked to parvovirus B19, influenza, CMV and Epstein-Barr virus, according to a later analysis. An association between a missense DCLRE1C variant and V-gene and J-gene trimming of TCR beta chains was found in a later genetic analysis and replicated in an independent cohort. In this cohort, only TCR beta chains were sequenced, and detectable features were limited by the absence of alpha or paired-chain data. Most CMV-associated TCR beta chains appeared to be HLA-restricted in a later analysis, and the HLA associations seemed to be driven largely by CMV exposure. The earlier analysis of about 600 of the donors excluded over 15 rarely observed V segments, including chromosome 9 orphons, because counts were too low. A cluster of highly shared sequence variants was judged likely to be a technical artifact of the sequencing pipeline. An earlier analysis of several hundred of the donors showed that most TCR beta V segments appeared in productive rearrangements either about 90% or about 30% of the time, which broadly matched IMGT annotations. A later analysis associated about 17,000 TCR beta sequences with specific HLA alleles at a false discovery rate of 0.05. The study listed 150 to 200 TCR beta chains as associated with cytomegalovirus. Sequencing depth was assumed to be roughly uniform across donors in the presence/absence analyses, though that assumption may not hold. Because some donors lacked HLA typing at each locus, the association tests relied only on the typed subset. In a later analysis, HLA-associated TCR beta chains were found to be more clonally expanded and to have lower generation probabilities than equally common non-associated chains. When HLA alleles, especially DR and DQ, strongly co-occurred, TCR associations were difficult to assign to individual alleles. In vitro tests confirmed that three of the cytomegalovirus-associated TCR beta chains recognize cytomegalovirus antigens. A further reported finding was that TCR beta sequences accurately predicted the HLA-A and HLA-B alleles for most subjects in the first cohort. Most TCR sequences were seen in very few donors, while some public TCRs were found in many individuals. A later genetic analysis reported fewer N-insertions in productive TCRs among donors in an Asian-associated ancestry cluster than the roughly 690-donor mean. The only immune exposure information available for the cohort was CMV serostatus.

Library prep was done by the immunoSEQ multiplex PCR assay. A mixture of 60 forward primers for TCR Vbeta segments and 13 reverse primers for TCR Jbeta segments was used in the multiplex PCR. Amplification of the CDR3 region of rearranged TCR beta genes was performed with a multiplex PCR assay on genomic DNA. The Illumina HiSeq System was used to sequence the amplified TCR beta libraries as 87-base-pair reads. As for how the authors treated the data: Across the 700 or so repertoires, a later analysis counted 60 million to 90 million unique TCR beta chains, some 11 million of which were shared by at least two donors. To remove PCR and sequencing errors, raw reads were error-corrected and collapsed into unique sequences using a nearest-neighbor algorithm that merged closely related sequences. Alignment of CDR3 sequences to IMGT reference sequences was used to assign V, D and J gene segments. Each retained sequence needed at least a six-nucleotide match to both a V gene segment and a J gene segment. Rearrangements were called productive when the CDR3 lacked stop codons and stayed in frame with V and J; all others were non-productive. CDR3 was defined by IMGT convention, running from the second conserved V-encoded cysteine to the conserved J-encoded phenylalanine. The earlier analysis of 500 to 600 of the donors excluded sequences that lacked an unambiguous match to a single V gene segment. An earlier analysis of roughly 590 of the donors called V segments functional above 56.7% productive rearrangements and segregating when the between-donor standard deviation exceeded 5%. To diagnose cytomegalovirus status from the catalog of TCR beta chain sequences, a statistical classification framework was built. A later analysis assigned V and J genes by comparing TCR nucleotide sequences with IMGT/GENE-DB human TR gene sequences. In a later analysis, CDR3 sequences and most-parsimonious VDJ recombination scenarios were assigned using the TCRdist pipeline. A later analysis defined each TCR beta chain by its CDR3 amino acid sequence plus V-gene family, and excluded reads lacking a unique V-gene family. A later analysis removed 500 to 650 highly shared, low-generation-probability nucleotide sequences to deal with suspected cross-contamination and a sequencing artifact. In a later analysis, a clonal expansion index was calculated for each public chain from normalized within-repertoire ranks of inferred template counts. A later analysis computed generation probabilities with a VDJ recombination model fitted to out-of-frame rearrangements, and checked the results against IGoR. A later analysis scored TCR-TCR, TCR-HLA and TCR-CMV co-occurrence with hypergeometric tests, applying a repertoire-size bias correction to TCR pairs. False discovery rates were estimated in a later analysis by permuting HLA or CMV assignments 20 times. In a later analysis, co-occurring TCRs were grouped using DBSCAN, and TCRdist sequence similarity was added for clustering within HLA-allele-positive subsets. Repertoires with fewer than 30,000 or more than 120,000 public chains were left out of co-occurrence clustering, as were a few repertoires with anomalous nucleotide sharing. As stored in TCRdb, this immuneACCESS dataset retains in-frame rearrangements with V and J assigned. A fraction of the clones does not appear; measured against another copy, unresolved V genes explain less than half of the discrepancy, and the remainder lacks a known reason. For V, J and clone size, that table is used; D and trimming come from the DNA. For this sample there are some 180,000 clones; 82% appear just once. More than 1.5% of the sample belongs to the ten largest clones.

The sequencing sample was made of PBMCs. This TCR was recovered from a man in his forties in good health and CMV-seronegative. The V gene is TRBV6-5 and the J gene is TRBJ2-5, with TRBD1 identical over 10 junction bases. The CDR3 sequence is CASSFSGTGAQQYF. Here is the DNA: TGTGCCAGCAGTTTTTCCGGGACAGGGGCCCAGCAGTACTTC.